The text below deals with one TCR beta chain. What it binds is unknown. Germline V gene sequence: CDR1 SGHTA, CDR2 FQGNSA. Trimming took 1 base from V and 6 from J; bases not matched to a gene: 7. This CDR3 is 16 amino acids long. The entry originates in a study of PD-L1 blockade in urothelial cancer. At the level of the study: Patients began atezolizumab, 1,200 mg intravenously every 3 weeks, at some point between 2013 and 2014. Males with bladder-origin urothelial cancer made up twenty-five of 29 patients. Blood yielded a median of roughly 140,000 T cells per sample.

Time point defined: pretreatment peripheral blood. Assay: immunoSEQ multiplex PCR; the TCRdb copy retains only in-frame clones and omits some. This table holds 95,000 to 100,000 clones, 87% found once. The study's findings and limits: Enhanced expansion of tumor-associated blood clones at 3 weeks characterized durable-benefit patients.

This receptor was identified in a man in his 60s with urothelial cancer. The rearrangement joins TRBV7-2 to TRBJ1-2; 11 nucleotides match TRBD1. The sequencing used PBMCs, collected around atezolizumab (anti-PD-L1) treatment. The DNA of the CDR3 is TGTGCCAGCAGCTTAGGGCCGGACAGGGGGCGCGATGGCTACACCTTC. Amino acid sequence: CASSLGPDRGRDGYTF. Variable domain in full (rest from reference TRBV7-2 and TRBJ1-2): GAGVSQSPSNKVTEKGKDVELRCDPISGHTALYWYRQSLGQGLEFLIYFQGNSAPDKSGLPSDRFSAERTGGSVSTLTIQRTQQEDSAVYLCASSLGPDRGRDGYTFGSGTRLTVV.